This T cell receptor beta chain was documented in a study of cytomegalovirus exposure and HLA in healthy donors. Using immunoSEQ multiplex PCR, the repertoire was profiled, and TCRdb retains in-frame clones only, with some absent. The sample carries over 100,000 clones, roughly nine tenths recorded once. A remark on this clone: Its antigen is still unknown.

Study-wide points: Subsequent analysis found a tendency for first-cohort TCR clusters to co-occur within the 95 to 150 validation repertoires.

J gave up 4 bases and V 4 bases, and 7 bases lay outside the gene matches. Germline V CDR1 and CDR2: LGHNT, FRNRAP. The CDR3 is 15 residues long. The V call is TRBV12-5, the J call TRBJ1-2; 9 bases align to TRBD1. The TCR was taken from a woman aged 18-35 years in good health and CMV-seronegative. Material for sequencing was PBMCs. CDR3 protein: CASGWPGQGIYGYTF. CDR3 DNA sequence: TGTGCTAGTGGTTGGCCAGGACAGGGGATCTATGGCTACACCTTC.